These T cell receptor beta chains were read from a single sample in a study of CD8 T cells in Susac syndrome. TCRdb re-called the immunoSEQ multiplex PCR reads through MiXCR, storing one row per CDR3 protein. The table records 95,000 to 150,000 distinct CDR3 sequences, about 94% of them present only once. What was sequenced was CD8+ T cells from PBMCs. These receptors all stem from a human donor with Susac syndrome. Both conserved end residues are part of each CDR3. Fields, in order: J gene, clone size, V gene, D gene, CDR3 DNA, CDR3 protein. The D gene is left open where the match is weak. Only some rows state a clone size, as once, few, many or a class for expanded clones.

TRBJ2-1,.,TRBV7-3,.,TGTGCCAGCAGCTTAACGGGGACCCAGAGCTCCTACAATGAGCAGTTCTTC,CASSLTGTQSSYNEQFF
TRBJ2-7,.,TRBV14,TRBD1,TGTGCCAGCAGCCAAGACGCGGGACAGGGCTCCTACGAGCAGTACTTC,CASSQDAGQGSYEQYF
TRBJ2-5,few,TRBV5-1,TRBD1,TGCGCCAGCAGCCGAACGGACAGGGAACAAGAGACCCAGTACTTC,CASSRTDREQETQYF
TRBJ1-2,.,TRBV6-1,.,TGTGCCAGCTCCGTCTCCGGACGGACCAACTATGGCTACACCTTC,CASSVSGRTNYGYTF
TRBJ1-2,.,TRBV28,.,TGTGCCAGCAGTTTTGGGTGGGGAGGCTACACCTTC,CASSFGWGGYTF
TRBJ2-1,.,TRBV7-9,.,TGTGCCAGCGGATTGATCGGGGGAAGCTTTGAGCAGTTCTTC,CASGLIGGSFEQFF
TRBJ2-1,.,TRBV29-1,.,TGCAGCCTTTCGAGGGGGACATCTATCTACAATGAGCAGTTCTTC,CSLSRGTSIYNEQFF
TRBJ2-1,.,TRBV6-2/TRBV6-3,TRBD2,TGTGCCAGCTCTCTGGCGGGGGGGCTCAATGAGCAGTTCTTC,CASSLAGGLNEQFF
TRBJ2-7,.,TRBV15,TRBD2,TGTGCCACCAGCAGAGATCGGGCTAGCGGTTACGAGCAGTACTTC,CATSRDRASGYEQYF
TRBJ2-7,.,TRBV9,.,TGTGCCAGCAGCCCCTCCTGGGGGAACTCCTACGAGCAGTACTTC,CASSPSWGNSYEQYF
TRBJ1-1,.,TRBV7-9,.,TGTGCCAGCAGCCCAACGCTAGGAACTGAAGCTTTCTTT,CASSPTLGTEAFF
TRBJ2-2,.,TRBV7-9,.,TGTGCCAGCAGCTTAGTGGCAGCGAACACCGGGGAGCTGTTTTTT,CASSLVAANTGELFF
TRBJ2-6,.,TRBV3-1,.,TGTGCCAGCAGCCATCCCGCAGGGATCGGGGCCAACGTCCTGACTTTC,CASSHPAGIGANVLTF
TRBJ1-2,.,TRBV12-5,.,TGTGCTAGTGCTTTGGGAGGGGATTATGGCTACACCTTC,CASALGGDYGYTF
TRBJ1-5,.,TRBV19,.,TGTGCCAGTAGTATGTGGGATAGCAATCAGCCCCAGCATTTT,CASSMWDSNQPQHF
TRBJ2-7,.,TRBV20-1,TRBD2,TGCAGTGCTAGAGACCTAGCGGAGTACGAGCAGTACTTC,CSARDLAEYEQYF
TRBJ2-7,.,TRBV4-3,.,TGCGCCAGCAGCCCGGCCCCAGACAGCTCCTACGAGCAGTACTTC,CASSPAPDSSYEQYF
TRBJ2-1,.,TRBV4-1,.,TGCGCCAGCAGCCAATATCCAGGGGCCCAGAACTCCTACAATGAGCAGTTCTTC,CASSQYPGAQNSYNEQFF
TRBJ2-7,once,TRBV6-5,.,TGTGCCAGCAGTTACGCCACGCCTAACTGGGGCGAGCAGTACTTC,CASSYATPNWGEQYF